This passage covers 28 T cell receptor beta chains from one sample sequenced in a study of beta chain features in type 1 diabetes (dated by TCRdb to the late 2010s). Libraries were prepared through the immunoSEQ multiplex PCR assay. The entire isolated RNA was reverse transcribed using the High Capacity cDNA Reverse Transcription Kit, and thus expressed TCRB transcripts were sequenced. TCRdb stores this immuneACCESS table with in-frame sequences only. Part of the clones is absent; in the studies checked, under half of the shortfall reflects unresolved V genes, and no reason is known for the rest. This sample gives about 470,000 clones in total; about 30% of them show up just once. The ten largest make up almost 0.065% of the sample. Sequencing was done on a sample of naive CD4+ T cells from blood. In the paper's terms, the cell subset or site label means: true naive CD4+ T cells. These receptors all stem from a man aged 18 to 30 in good health.

The chain employs TRBV19 and TRBJ2-1; no firm D call. CDR3 length: 13 amino acids. V was shortened by 7 bases and J by 5 bases, with 12 bases between the two germline ends. Per germline, CDR1 LNHDA and CDR2 SQIVND (reference sequence). The CDR3 DNA sequence: TGTGCCAGTAACTATCGCCTGAACAATGAGCAGTTCTTC. It translates to CASNYRLNNEQFF.

There are a few counts of this clone. The chain couples TRBV28 to TRBJ2-5; 10 nucleotides align to TRBD2. Per germline, CDR1 MDHEN and CDR2 SYDVKM. With 2 bases clipped from V and 1 base from J, the junction kept 10 bases outside the gene matches. This CDR3 has 18 amino acids. CDR3 loop: CASSLARGGLALQETQYF. The CDR3 nucleotides are TGTGCCAGCAGTTTAGCGCGGGGGGGACTAGCGCTCCAAGAGACCCAGTACTTC.

V is TRBV2 and J is TRBJ2-3; D uncertain. CDR1 is SNHLY and CDR2 is FYNNEI in the germline V gene. CDR3 length equals 12 residues. V lost 6 bases and J 0 bases, leaving 4 bases between the germline ends. The CDR3 DNA is TGTGCCAGCAGATCTAGCACAGATACGCAGTATTTT. Encoded protein: CASRSSTDTQYF.

V gene TRBV28 combines with J gene TRBJ2-7, with D perhaps TRBD1 or TRBD2 (5 bases each). The V end lost 5 bases, the J end lost 0 bases, and 23 bases lay between the germline ends. CDR1 MDHEN and CDR2 SYDVKM come from the germline V gene. This CDR3 comprises 18 residues. The CDR3 bases are TGTGCCAGCAGTACATCTGAGAGGGGCCGATACATCTCCTACGAGCAGTACTTC. Protein sequence: CASSTSERGRYISYEQYF. Full variable domain (rest looked up from reference TRBV28 and TRBJ2-7): DVKVTQSSRYLVKRTGEKVFLECVQDMDHENMFWYRQDPGLGLRLIYFSYDVKMKEKGDIPEGYSVSREKKERFSLILESASTNQTSMYLCASSTSERGRYISYEQYFGPGTRLTVT.

V gene TRBV30 combines with J gene TRBJ1-2, with D possibly matching TRBD1 (5 bases). V gave up 4 bases and J gave up 7 bases, with 10 bases separating them. The CDR3 loop spans 11 amino acids. Looked up from germline, CDR1 is GTSNPN and CDR2 is SVGIG (reference sequence). CDR3 region: CAWNTGRGYTF. The CDR3 DNA follows: TGTGCCTGGAATACGGGACGTGGCTACACCTTC.

This clone was seen a few times. The rearrangement links TRBV5-1 to TRBJ2-1; 8 nucleotides match TRBD2. V trimming: 8 bases; J trimming: 0 bases; junction bases outside the gene matches: 7. The germline CDR1 and CDR2 sequences are SGHRS and YFSETQ. The CDR3 totals 15 residues. The CDR3 DNA sequence: TGCGCCAGTCACACCGGGACTAGCTCCTACAATGAGCAGTTCTTC. As protein: CASHTGTSSYNEQFF. The full variable domain, its missing parts supplied by reference TRBV5-1 and TRBJ2-1, is KAGVTQTPRYLIKTRGQQVTLSCSPISGHRSVSWYQQTPGQGLQFLFEYFSETQRNKGNFPGRFSGRQFSNSRSEMNVSTLELGDSALYLCASHTGTSSYNEQFFGPGTRLTVL.

This chain joins TRBV2 and TRBJ2-2, with D possibly being TRBD1 (6 bases). Germline V lookup: CDR1 SNHLY, CDR2 FYNNEI. Trimming pared 6 bases from V and 1 base from J, leaving 9 bases between. This CDR3 spans 14 amino acids. The CDR3 sequence: CASRRGGNTGELFF. CDR3 DNA sequence: TGTGCCAGCAGACGAGGGGGGAACACCGGGGAGCTGTTTTTT.

This rearrangement joins TRBV15 to TRBJ2-3; 9 bases are shared with TRBD2. The CDR3 has 14 amino acids. The germline CDR1 and CDR2 sequences are LNHNV and YYDKDF (reference sequence). Germline trimming cut 6 bases from V and 6 bases from J; bases unmatched to any gene: 7. The CDR3 coding sequence is TGTGCCACCAGGTCGGCTAGCGGGGCGGATACGCAGTATTTT. Translation gives CATRSASGADTQYF.

About this clone itself: This specimen includes other DNA sequences encoding the same CDR3. This chain connects TRBV18 to TRBJ2-7; D may be TRBD1 (5 bases). Germline CDR1 is KGHSH and CDR2 is LQKENI. Trimming left V 0 bases short and J 6 bases short, with 12 bases between. This CDR3 is 14 amino acids long. The DNA for the CDR3 is TGTGCCAGCTCACCACCGGAAGGGGTAGGCGAGCAGTACTTC. It is translated as CASSPPEGVGEQYF. The full variable domain, completed using reference TRBV18 and TRBJ2-7, is NAGVMQNPRHLVRRRGQEARLRCSPMKGHSHVYWYRQLPEEGLKFMVYLQKENIIDESGMPKERFSAEFPKEGPSILRIQQVVRGDSAAYFCASSPPEGVGEQYFGPGTRLTVT.

J is TRBJ2-1 and V is TRBV6-1; tentative D call: TRBD1 (5 bases). CDR3 length: 16 amino acids. Trimming pared 4 bases from V and 6 bases from J, leaving 19 bases between. Germline CDR1 is MNHNS and CDR2 is SASEGT. CDR3 region: CASSVQIVRVGNEQFF. The CDR3 coding sequence is TGTGCCAGCAGTGTTCAGATTGTCAGGGTAGGCAATGAGCAGTTCTTC.

The table lists this clone with a few counts. The V call is TRBV30, the J call TRBJ1-2; 11 positions match TRBD1. Losses at the gene ends were 3 bases for V and 7 bases for J; bases not matched to a gene: 10. In germline, CDR1 is GTSNPN, CDR2 SVGIG (reference sequence). The CDR3 is 15 amino acids. CDR3 nucleotide sequence: TGTGCCTGGAGAACATCCGGGACAGGGGGAATTGGCTACACCTTC. It specifies CAWRTSGTGGIGYTF. Drawing the rest from reference TRBV30 and TRBJ1-2, the complete variable domain is SQTIHQWPATLVQPVGSPLSLECTVEGTSNPNLYWYRQAAGRGLQLLFYSVGIGQISSEVPQNLSASRPQDRQFILSSKKLLLSDSGFYLCAWRTSGTGGIGYTFGSGTRLTVV.

V is TRBV5-1 and J is TRBJ2-2; possibly TRBD1 or TRBD2 for D (5 bases each). This CDR3 region has 15 residues. The germline CDR1 and CDR2 sequences are SGHRS and YFSETQ. V lost 4 bases, J lost 4 bases, and 14 bases lay in between. CDR3 residues: CASSQGVSLTGELFF. DNA for the CDR3: TGCGCCAGCAGCCAGGGAGTCAGCCTCACCGGGGAGCTGTTTTTT.

This clone was seen only a few times. The CDR3 region has the DNA TGCAGCGCGTCCGGACAGATGAACACTGAAGCTTTCTTT. This translates into CSASGQMNTEAFF. The V gene is TRBV29-1, the J gene TRBJ1-1, with a tentative D call TRBD1 (6 bases). The CDR3 length is 13 residues. V was cut by 7 bases and J by 0 bases, with 12 bases left in between. The germline V gene has CDR1 SQVTM and CDR2 ANQGSEA.

This clone has a handful of counts. The gene calls are TRBV5-1 and TRBJ2-3, with D unresolved. V lost 6 bases and J 1 base, leaving 9 bases between the germline ends. This CDR3 region has 13 residues. Germline V lookup: CDR1 SGHRS, CDR2 YFSETQ. CDR3 protein: CASTLTGTDTQYF. In DNA, the CDR3 is TGCGCCAGCACCTTAACGGGCACAGATACGCAGTATTTT.

The rearrangement joins TRBV25-1 to TRBJ2-5, with TRBD2 matching 11 bases. Germline CDR1 and CDR2: MGHDK and SYGVNS. CDR3 length: 14 residues. Trimming removed 8 bases from V and 4 bases from J; junction bases left unmatched: 6. The CDR3 bases are TGTGCCAGCCGTTCGCTAGCGGGAGGAGAGACCCAGTACTTC. It yields the protein CASRSLAGGETQYF.

J is TRBJ2-1 and V is TRBV15; TRBD2 aligns across 15 bases. The CDR3 runs to 16 residues. Germline assignment: CDR1 LNHNV and CDR2 YYDKDF (reference sequence). The J segment lost 7 bases and the V segment lost 3 bases, leaving 4 bases of the junction unmatched. The CDR3 DNA sequence: TGTGCCACCAGCAGGGGGACTAGCGGGAGGACGAATGAGCAGTTCTTC. This translates into CATSRGTSGRTNEQFF.

J is TRBJ2-7 and V is TRBV10-3, with 9 bases lining up with TRBD1. The CDR3 length is 15 residues. The V and J ends lost 1 base and 2 bases, in that order; junction bases with no gene match: 3. Germline V gene sequence: CDR1 ENHRY, CDR2 SYGVKD. The DNA for the CDR3 is TGTGCCATCAGTGAGTACGGACAGGGGACCTACGAGCAGTACTTC. It encodes CAISEYGQGTYEQYF.

This clone was seen more than once but under ten times. The V gene is TRBV29-1, the J gene TRBJ2-7; D may be TRBD2 (6 bases). With 7 bases removed from V and 3 bases from J, the gap between germline ends came to 22 bases. The CDR3 extends over 15 amino acids. Germline V gives CDR1 SQVTM, CDR2 ANQGSEA. The CDR3 here is CSAVGRLAPYYEQYF. The DNA for the CDR3 is TGCAGCGCCGTGGGCCGGCTAGCGCCTTACTACGAGCAGTACTTC.

The rearrangement joins TRBV30 to TRBJ1-3; D is uncertain. This CDR3 is 12 amino acids long. The V end lost 0 bases, the J end lost 9 bases, and 9 bases lay between the germline ends. In germline, CDR1 is GTSNPN, CDR2 SVGIG (reference sequence). The CDR3 spells CAWSVTSGTIYF. CDR3 nucleotides: TGTGCCTGGAGTGTAACATCTGGCACCATATATTTT.

The V and J genes are TRBV30 and TRBJ1-3; D ambiguous. Germline CDR1 GTSNPN, CDR2 SVGIG (reference sequence). V was cut by 0 bases and J by 4 bases, with 4 bases left in between. The CDR3 is 12 residues long. The CDR3 coding sequence is TGTGCCTGGAGTGTAAACGGAAACACCATATATTTT. Translation: CAWSVNGNTIYF.

This clone was recorded a few times. The V gene is TRBV7-2, the J gene TRBJ2-5; the match to TRBD1 covers 9 bases. This CDR3 spans 14 amino acids. The V segment lost 3 bases and the J segment 4 bases; nucleotides outside the gene matches: 3. CDR1 is SGHTA and CDR2 is FQGNSA in the germline V gene. CDR3 in DNA: TGTGCCAGCAGCTTTAACAGGGGGCGAGAGACCCAGTACTTC. Its protein is CASSFNRGRETQYF.

This clone was detected only once. The V call is TRBV7-9, the J call TRBJ1-1, with D possibly matching TRBD1 (5 bases). This CDR3 is 14 amino acids long. Trimming stripped 3 bases from V and 4 bases from J, with 12 bases between. Germline CDR1 reads SEHNR; CDR2 reads FQNEAQ (reference sequence). CDR3 in DNA: TGTGCCAGCAGCTTCGGGGCCCTGGGCACTGAAGCTTTCTTT. Translating it yields CASSFGALGTEAFF.

V usage is TRBV2 and J usage is TRBJ1-2; D possibly corresponds to TRBD1 (5 bases). CDR3 length equals 13 residues. Trimming took 5 bases from V and 1 from J, leaving 8 bases between them. CDR1 is SNHLY, CDR2 FYNNEI, per germline. CDR3 in DNA: TGTGCCAGCAGTCAGGGACTTAACTATGGCTACACCTTC. Protein product: CASSQGLNYGYTF.

This clone occurred a few times. The sample carries other DNA sequences with the same CDR3. The gene calls are TRBV30 and TRBJ2-1; D gene ambiguous. The CDR3 spans 11 residues. Looked up from germline, CDR1 is GTSNPN and CDR2 is SVGIG (reference sequence). V was cut by 3 bases and J by 4 bases, with 4 bases left in between. The CDR3 loop reads CAWSQYNEQFF. CDR3 coding DNA: TGTGCCTGGAGCCAGTACAATGAGCAGTTCTTC.

This clone has only a few counts. The DNA of the CDR3 is TGTGCCAGCAGCTTCGCGGGAGGCCCATACAATGAGCAGTTCTTC. Its translation: CASSFAGGPYNEQFF. V is TRBV7-2 and J is TRBJ2-1, with TRBD2 identical over 8 bases. This CDR3 has 15 amino acids. Trimming at V came to 3 bases and at J to 4 bases, leaving 5 bases not matched to a gene. CDR1 and CDR2 (germline): SGHTA, FQGNSA.

There are a few counts of this clone. The rearrangement uses TRBV30 and TRBJ1-2; 7 nucleotides line up with TRBD1. The CDR3 contains 13 residues. V trimming: 0 bases; J trimming: 4 bases; junction bases outside the gene matches: 2. Germline V gene sequence: CDR1 GTSNPN, CDR2 SVGIG (reference sequence). The CDR3 region has the DNA TGTGCCTGGAGTGTTGGACAGGTCTATGGCTACACCTTC. Translating it yields CAWSVGQVYGYTF.

J is TRBJ1-5 and V is TRBV7-9; D is uncertain. The CDR3 runs 12 residues. Germline assignment: CDR1 SEHNR and CDR2 FQNEAQ (reference sequence). The V and J ends lost 5 bases and 7 bases respectively, with 9 bases between them. CDR3 in amino acids: CASSMGSQPQHF. The CDR3 DNA is TGTGCCAGCAGCATGGGGTCACAGCCCCAGCATTTT.

V is TRBV30 and J is TRBJ1-5, with 8 bases fitting TRBD1. Germline-derived CDR1 and CDR2 are GTSNPN and SVGIG (reference sequence). V was pared by 5 bases and J by 6 bases, with 12 bases of the junction left unmatched. The CDR3 loop spans 15 amino acids. DNA of the CDR3: TGTGCCTGGGCCCATCAGGGGGCGCGTGGTCAGCCCCAGCATTTT. Its translation is CAWAHQGARGQPQHF.